Sequencing of this T cell receptor beta chain was carried out in a study of OX40 agonist ivuxolimab in advanced cancers. Study at large: Each dose-escalation patient presented with hepatocellular carcinoma, melanoma, renal cell or head and neck cancer. The mean age was approximately 60 years, ranging from about 20 to 79, with 82.7% of participants male.

CDR1 and CDR2 (germline): ENHRY, SYGVKD. The CDR3 contains 14 residues. The trim removed 4 bases at V and 8 bases at J, leaving 9 bases unmatched. Assay used: immunoSEQ multiplex PCR; TCRdb lists only in-frame clones, some missing. Of about 48,000 clones listed, approximately 80% are singletons. Details on this clone: Antigen specificity is unknown.

Study conclusions and caveats: At 0.1 to 3.0 mg/kg and by week 6, clonal expansion occurred in CD4+ and CD8+ blood T cells. Which antigen the expanded peripheral T cells recognized is unknown.

The chain couples TRBV10-3 to TRBJ1-2, with 8 positions matching TRBD1. The TCR originated in an adult with an advanced solid tumor such as melanoma, head and neck, liver or kidney cancer. The sample here was CD4+ or CD8+ T cells sorted from blood, taken in a trial of the OX40 agonist ivuxolimab. This CDR3 reads CAISVTGGKGGYTF. The DNA for the CDR3 is TGTGCCATCAGTGTAACAGGGGGTAAGGGCGGCTACACCTTC.